The 9 T cell receptor beta chains below all came from one sample that was sequenced in a study of read filtering for tumor transcriptome and immune sequencing. From approximately 430 ng of RNA, a library with molecular barcoded alpha/delta and beta/gamma adaptors was made. TCRdb re-called the reads through MiXCR, storing one row per CDR3 protein. The sample shows roughly 69,000 distinct CDR3 sequences, approximately 15% of them seen only once. Source material: a population of CD138-negative cells sorted from bone marrow. The origin of the receptors is a donor aged 40 or older with multiple myeloma.

The gene calls are TRBV28 and TRBJ2-7; unclear D gene. Germline loops: CDR1 MDHEN, CDR2 SYDVKM. Trimming removed 11 bases at V and 0 bases at J, with 17 bases between. The CDR3 contains 14 residues. The CDR3 DNA sequence: TGTGCCGCTAGGGTAGGCACGAACTCCTACGAGCAGTACTTC. It translates to CAARVGTNSYEQYF. Using reference TRBV28 and TRBJ2-7 for the parts outside the CDR3, the full variable domain is DVKVTQSSRYLVKRTGEKVFLECVQDMDHENMFWYRQDPGLGLRLIYFSYDVKMKEKGDIPEGYSVSREKKERFSLILESASTNQTSMYLCAARVGTNSYEQYFGPGTRLTVT.

This clonotype occurred many times. The chain uses TRBV27 and TRBJ1-4, with D tentatively TRBD1 (6 bases). CDR1 and CDR2 from the germline V gene are MNHEY and SMNVEV (reference sequence). V was trimmed by 2 bases and J by 2 bases, leaving 15 bases between them. This CDR3 spans 17 amino acids. CDR3 nucleotides: TGTGCCAGCAGTTTACTTCAGGGGTTAGCCACTAATGAAAAACTGTTTTTT. Translation: CASSLLQGLATNEKLFF.

This clonotype was seen many times. This chain joins TRBV20-1 and TRBJ1-1; TRBD1 agrees at 8 bases. The CDR3 sequence is 14 residues long. The ends lost 5 bases at V and 1 base at J; junction bases unmatched: 6. Per germline, CDR1 DFQATT and CDR2 SNEGSKA (reference sequence). CDR3 sequence reads: CSAAYRGKNTEAFF. The CDR3 region has the DNA TGCAGTGCTGCTTACAGGGGGAAGAACACTGAAGCTTTCTTT.

For this clonotype: Possible read error: a much larger clone is one base away. The chain links TRBV28 to TRBJ1-2, with TRBD1 matching over 12 bases. The V segment lost 10 bases and the J segment 6 bases; nucleotides outside the gene matches: 12. The germline CDR1 and CDR2 sequences are MDHEN and SYDVKM. The CDR3 spans 15 residues. The CDR3 spells CAITRSGTGGHGYTF. The CDR3 nucleotides are TGTGCCATCACCCGATCCGGGACAGGGGGCCATGGCTACACCTTC.

This clonotype was recorded once. A read error may explain this, as a much larger clone is one base away. This sequence joins TRBV12-3 or TRBV12-4 and TRBJ2-5, with 14 bases that match TRBD2. The CDR3 is 15 residues long. The CDR3 sequence is CASSRLAGGQETQSF. Here the CDR3 DNA reads TGTGCCAGCAGTCGACTAGCGGGAGGGCAAGAGACCCAGTCCTTC.

With respect to this clonotype: A much larger clonotype is one base distant, so this may be a read error. The chain employs TRBV3-1 and TRBJ2-5; D gene unclear. The CDR3 has 10 amino acids. Germline lookup yields CDR1 LGHDT and CDR2 YNNKEL (reference sequence). The CDR3 loop reads CARSQETQYF. Written as DNA, the CDR3 is TGTGCCAGAAGCCAAGAGACCCAGTACTTC.

In its sample, this clonotype was seen many times. This chain connects TRBV7-2 to TRBJ2-1, with D possibly TRBD2 on 5 matching bases. This CDR3 spans 11 amino acids. The germline V gene has CDR1 SGHTA and CDR2 FQGNSA. V gave up 6 bases and J gave up 9 bases, with 9 bases separating them. CDR3 nucleotides: TGTGCCAGCAGGGGCGGGCTTGAGCAGTTCTTC. This translates into CASRGGLEQFF.

At least ten counts were recorded for this clonotype. The chain is built from TRBV5-1 and TRBJ2-6, with D maybe TRBD2 (6 bases). This CDR3 spans 18 amino acids. Germline CDR1 and CDR2: SGHRS and YFSETQ. V lost 1 base to trimming and J lost 2 bases, with 16 bases between them. This chain's CDR3 is CASSLPVDGGPGANVLTF. The CDR3 DNA reads as TGCGCCAGCAGCTTGCCTGTTGACGGGGGTCCTGGGGCCAACGTCCTGACTTTC.

This clonotype was counted many times. CDR3 DNA sequence: TGTGCCAGCAGTTCCGACAGGGTCACCGGGGAGCTGTTTTTT. It codes for CASSSDRVTGELFF. The chain is built from TRBV6-2 or TRBV6-3 and TRBJ2-2; 7 bases match TRBD1. With 4 bases clipped from V and 4 bases from J, the junction kept 3 bases outside the gene matches. Germline CDR1 reads MNHEY; CDR2 reads SVGEGT. This CDR3 spans 14 amino acids.